This T cell receptor beta chain was sequenced for a study of blood T cell repertoires in COVID-19. Study-wide background: Donors in the United States, Italy and Spain gave samples during acute or convalescent COVID-19. The analysed material was cDNA or gDNA that came from T cells, B-cell-depleted T cells, or PBMCs.

Trimming at V came to 1 base and at J to 5 bases, leaving 2 bases not matched to a gene. CDR3 length: 13 residues. CDR1 and CDR2 from the germline V gene are SGHKS and YYEKEE (reference sequence). In the authors' workflow: By means of reference gene primer amplification, nucleated cell counts were estimated. The method was immunoSEQ multiplex PCR; TCRdb's version includes in-frame clones alone and lacks a portion of them. From that table come the V and J calls and clone size; the DNA was used to work out D and trimming. The sample has over 150,000 clones, 84% seen once. Sequenced input: peripheral blood. The clonotype comes from a man aged 70 or older with active or convalescent COVID-19. The chain has TRBV5-5 and TRBJ2-5; 7 bases align to TRBD2. The CDR3 loop reads CASSLLGGETQYF. CDR3 bases: TGTGCCAGCAGCTTGTTGGGAGGGGAGACCCAGTACTTC.